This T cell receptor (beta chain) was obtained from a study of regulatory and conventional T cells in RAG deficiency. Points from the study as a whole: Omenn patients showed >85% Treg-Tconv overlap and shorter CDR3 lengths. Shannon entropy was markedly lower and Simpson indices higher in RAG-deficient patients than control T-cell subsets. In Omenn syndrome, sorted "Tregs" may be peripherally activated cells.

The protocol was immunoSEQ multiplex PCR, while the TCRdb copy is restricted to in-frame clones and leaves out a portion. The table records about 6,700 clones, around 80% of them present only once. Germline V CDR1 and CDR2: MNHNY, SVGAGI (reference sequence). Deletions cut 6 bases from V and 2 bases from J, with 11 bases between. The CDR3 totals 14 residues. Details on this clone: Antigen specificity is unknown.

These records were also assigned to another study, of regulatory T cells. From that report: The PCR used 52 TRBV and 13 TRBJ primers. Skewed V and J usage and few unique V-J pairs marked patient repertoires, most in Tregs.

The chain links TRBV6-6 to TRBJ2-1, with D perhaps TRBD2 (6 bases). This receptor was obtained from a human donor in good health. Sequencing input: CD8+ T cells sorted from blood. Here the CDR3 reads CASRNGGTYNEQFF. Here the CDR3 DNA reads TGTGCCAGCAGGAACGGGGGAACCTACAATGAGCAGTTCTTC.